The clone carrying this T cell receptor beta chain was counted between two and nine times. This record belongs to a study of early T cells in non-severe SARS-CoV-2 infection. TCRdb redid the calling of the 5' RACE reads with MiXCR, one entry per CDR3 protein. Here the sample spans some 66,000 distinct CDR3 sequences, roughly an eighth being singletons. Germline loops: CDR1 MNHNS, CDR2 SASEGT. The CDR3 consists of 15 residues. V lost 1 base and J 0 bases, leaving 6 bases between the germline ends. This receptor was identified in an adult who was a healthcare worker with PCR-confirmed SARS-CoV-2 infection or an uninfected control (not recorded which). J is TRBJ1-4 and V is TRBV6-1; tentatively, D is TRBD1 (5 bases). Sequenced material: whole blood. CDR3 protein: CASSEVRATNEKLFF. The DNA of the CDR3 is TGTGCCAGCAGTGAAGTCAGGGCAACTAATGAAAAACTGTTTTTT.